The 26 T cell receptor beta chains below were found in one sample sequenced in a study of cytomegalovirus exposure and HLA in healthy donors. This PCR relied on a set of 60 Vbeta primers and 13 Jbeta primers. Produced via immunoSEQ multiplex PCR; TCRdb's table is partial and in-frame only. The table records about 110,000 clones, 65% to 85% of them present only once. The material sequenced was PBMCs. The receptors were gathered from a man aged 50-59 years in good health and CMV-seronegative.

The chain has TRBV5-1 and TRBJ2-7, with a weak D call TRBD1 (6 bases). The CDR3 extends over 15 amino acids. Germline-derived CDR1 and CDR2 are SGHRS and YFSETQ. V lost 0 bases, J lost 0 bases, and 10 bases lay in between. CDR3 sequence (DNA): TGCGCCAGCAGCTTGGACAGGGTCAGCTCCTACGAGCAGTACTTC. As protein: CASSLDRVSSYEQYF.

The rearrangement links TRBV5-8 to TRBJ2-7, with 7 bases matching TRBD2. CDR1 and CDR2 (germline): SGHTS, YDEGEE. V shed 7 bases and J 0 bases; nucleotides not matched to a gene: 7. The CDR3 contains 14 residues. The CDR3 DNA reads TGTGCCAGCGTAACCGGGGGGTCCTCCTACGAGCAGTACTTC. It translates to CASVTGGSSYEQYF.

About this clone: At the DNA level, this CDR3 is encoded by other sequences in the same sample as well. The chain couples TRBV7-3 to TRBJ2-6, with D unclear. Trimming pared 0 bases from V and 1 base from J, leaving 7 bases between. Per the germline V gene, CDR1 is SGHTA and CDR2 is FQGTGA. The CDR3 spans 16 residues. The CDR3 region is CASSLTGVSGANVLTF. The CDR3 DNA reads TGTGCCAGCAGCTTAACAGGAGTTTCTGGGGCCAACGTCCTGACTTTC. Supplemented by reference TRBV7-3 and TRBJ2-6, the full variable domain reads GAGVSQTPSNKVTEKGKYVELRCDPISGHTALYWYRQSLGQGPEFLIYFQGTGAADDSGLPNDRFFAVRPEGSVSTLKIQRTERGDSAVYLCASSLTGVSGANVLTFGAGSRLTVL.

The rearrangement joins TRBV6-1 to TRBJ2-7, with D unresolved. The germline CDR1 and CDR2 sequences are MNHNS and SASEGT. CDR3 length: 15 amino acids. Trimming shortened V by 0 bases and J by 2 bases, and 11 bases separated the two germline ends. The CDR3, as DNA: TGTGCCAGCAGTGAAGCGCTTTGGCCCACCTACGAGCAGTACTTC. Protein: CASSEALWPTYEQYF.

The gene calls are TRBV7-9 and TRBJ2-1, with 8 bases that match TRBD2. The germline V gene encodes CDR1 SEHNR and CDR2 FQNEAQ (reference sequence). V lost 4 bases to trimming and J lost 8 bases; unmatched junction nucleotides: 7. The CDR3 sequence is 14 residues long. CDR3 region: CASSSPGLVDEQFF. For the CDR3, the DNA is TGTGCCAGCAGCTCGCCGGGACTAGTCGATGAGCAGTTCTTC.

Turning to this clone: One junction end disagrees with the germline gene, perhaps due to a read error. The gene calls are TRBV7-9 and TRBJ1-2; 7 nucleotides agree with TRBD1. The CDR3 runs 17 residues. The germline CDR1 and CDR2 sequences are SEHNR and FQNEAQ (reference sequence). Here the CDR3 reads CSSSLGDRRAVNYGYTF. As DNA, the CDR3 is TGTTCCAGCAGCTTAGGGGACAGAAGGGCGGTGAACTATGGCTACACCTTC. Filled out from reference TRBV7-9 and TRBJ1-2, the complete variable domain reads DTGVSQNPRHKITKRGQNVTFRCDPISEHNRLYWYRQTLGQGPEFLTYFQNEAQLEKSRLLSDRFSAERPKGSFSTLEIQRTEQGDSAMYLCSSSLGDRRAVNYGYTFGSGTRLTVV.

This clone was recorded a few times. Other nucleotide sequences from this sample produce the same CDR3. This chain joins TRBV5-1 and TRBJ2-3, with 9 bases fitting TRBD2. This CDR3 region has 16 residues. In germline, CDR1 is SGHRS, CDR2 YFSETQ. The junction had 6 bases not matched to a gene; V was cut back by 1 base and J by 3 bases. CDR3 sequence reads: CASSLLGGGATDTQYF. CDR3 DNA sequence: TGCGCCAGCAGCTTGCTAGGCGGGGGGGCAACAGATACGCAGTATTTT. Using reference TRBV5-1 and TRBJ2-3 for the parts outside the CDR3, the full variable domain is KAGVTQTPRYLIKTRGQQVTLSCSPISGHRSVSWYQQTPGQGLQFLFEYFSETQRNKGNFPGRFSGRQFSNSRSEMNVSTLELGDSALYLCASSLLGGGATDTQYFGPGTRLTVL.

The CDR3: CSAGGSRGGTGELFF. In DNA, the CDR3 is TGCAGCGCGGGAGGGTCCAGGGGCGGCACCGGGGAGCTGTTTTTT. The chain recombines TRBV29-1 with TRBJ2-2; 8 bases fit TRBD2. Germline assignment: CDR1 SQVTM and CDR2 ANQGSEA. Losses at the gene ends were 7 bases for V and 4 bases for J; bases not matched to a gene: 11. This CDR3 contains 15 residues.

J is TRBJ1-1 and V is TRBV7-6, with 9 bases lining up with TRBD1. Germline CDR1 and CDR2: SGHVS and FNYEAQ. V was pared by 4 bases and J by 5 bases, with 5 bases of the junction left unmatched. CDR3 length: 14 residues. CDR3 in DNA: TGTGCCAGCAGCTCACAGGGGGCGCGTACTGAAGCTTTCTTT. Encoded protein: CASSSQGARTEAFF.

As concerns this clone: Other DNA sequences in this specimen translate into the identical CDR3. The chain carries TRBV30 and TRBJ2-2; 9 bases are a match to TRBD2. Germline trimming cut 4 bases from V and 8 bases from J; bases unmatched to any gene: 11. Germline CDR1 and CDR2: GTSNPN and SVGIG (reference sequence). The CDR3 is 15 amino acids. CDR3 loop: CAWMFSGGFGGELFF. The CDR3 DNA reads TGTGCCTGGATGTTTAGCGGGGGATTTGGTGGGGAGCTGTTTTTT.

The chain joins TRBV6-1 to TRBJ2-3; TRBD1 agrees at 9 bases. Germline CDR1 MNHNS, CDR2 SASEGT. The CDR3 has 17 amino acids. Unmatched junction bases numbered 10, after V lost 4 bases and J lost 2 bases. Here the CDR3 DNA reads TGTGCCAGCAGTGGTACCGGGACAGGGACGGACACAGATACGCAGTATTTT. It codes for CASSGTGTGTDTDTQYF.

The chain employs TRBV21-1 and TRBJ2-7; the table's TRBD1 call for D was not verified on the DNA. TRBV21-1 is a pseudogene. This CDR3 is built from 13 residues. The CDR3 loop is CASPGQGHYEQYF. The CDR3, as DNA: TGTGCCAGTCCGGGACAGGGCCACTACGAGCAGTACTTC.

This chain links TRBV30 with TRBJ1-6, with TRBD1 identical over 7 bases. The V segment lost 2 bases and the J segment 3 bases; nucleotides outside the gene matches: 4. CDR1 is GTSNPN and CDR2 is SVGIG in the germline V gene (reference sequence). The CDR3 extends over 15 amino acids. CDR3 residues: CAWSSRDSYNSPLHF. CDR3 bases: TGTGCCTGGAGTTCCCGGGACAGCTATAATTCACCCCTCCACTTT.

The genes are TRBV5-6 and TRBJ2-1; 8 bases align to TRBD1. The germline gives CDR1 SGHDT, CDR2 YYEEEE. After removal of 2 bases from V and 1 base from J, the junction contained 2 bases not matched to a gene. This CDR3 is 15 amino acids long. The CDR3 protein is CASSLQGVSYNEQFF. The CDR3 region has the DNA TGTGCCAGCAGCTTACAGGGGGTATCCTACAATGAGCAGTTCTTC.

The V gene is TRBV9, the J gene TRBJ2-5; 8 positions match TRBD1. The CDR3 consists of 14 residues. Germline V CDR1 and CDR2: SGDLS, YYNGEE. The V and J ends lost 3 bases and 5 bases, in that order; junction bases with no gene match: 6. CDR3 nucleotide sequence: TGTGCCAGCAGCGCTCACAGGGGGAAGGAGACCCAGTACTTC. It specifies CASSAHRGKETQYF.

This chain connects TRBV4-3 to TRBJ1-6; D unclear. Trimming stripped 5 bases from V and 7 bases from J, with 12 bases between. Germline CDR1 reads LGHNA; CDR2 reads YSLEER. CDR3 length: 14 residues. CDR3 region: CASSAQPQNSPLHF. The CDR3 bases are TGCGCCAGCAGCGCCCAGCCACAGAATTCACCCCTCCACTTT.

This chain uses TRBV4-2 with TRBJ2-2; TRBD1 might be the D (5 bases). Germline CDR1 is LGHNA and CDR2 is YNFKEQ. The germline V and J ends were trimmed by 4 bases and 0 bases, with 12 bases remaining between them. The CDR3 runs 16 residues. Here the CDR3 DNA reads TGTGCCAGCAGCCCCCGTGGGGCTTCGAACACCGGGGAGCTGTTTTTT. As protein: CASSPRGASNTGELFF.

The chain links TRBV7-6 to TRBJ1-1, with D maybe TRBD1 (6 bases). Per the germline V gene, CDR1 is SGHVS and CDR2 is FNYEAQ. The CDR3 is 14 residues long. The V gene lost 3 bases and the J gene lost 4 bases, with 12 bases spanning the gap. CDR3 sequence (DNA): TGTGCCAGCAGCTTGTTTACAGGGCCCACTGAAGCTTTCTTT. Residues: CASSLFTGPTEAFF.

In DNA form, the CDR3 reads TGTGCCAGCTCCCCTACTAGCGGGGGGGCCGATGAGCAGTTCTTC. As protein: CASSPTSGGADEQFF. This sequence joins TRBV18 and TRBJ2-1; 13 nucleotides match TRBD2. CDR3 size: 15 residues. The V segment lost 6 bases and the J segment 8 bases; nucleotides outside the gene matches: 7. The germline gives CDR1 KGHSH, CDR2 LQKENI.

V usage is TRBV5-1 and J usage is TRBJ1-5; 12 bases match TRBD1. J lost 9 bases, V lost 0 bases, and 4 bases had no gene match. Germline V gene sequence: CDR1 SGHRS, CDR2 YFSETQ. The CDR3 loop spans 15 amino acids. Here the CDR3 reads CASSLGGTGGTPQHF. The CDR3 DNA reads as TGCGCCAGCAGCTTGGGTGGGACAGGGGGCACGCCCCAGCATTTT.

The V and J genes are TRBV11-2 and TRBJ1-6; 11 positions match TRBD1. J lost 6 bases, V lost 5 bases, and 6 bases had no gene match. In germline, CDR1 is SGHAT, CDR2 FQNNGV. The CDR3 runs to 16 residues. CDR3 nucleotides: TGTGCCAGCAGCCGGGGACAGGGGGAAACTAATTCACCCCTCCACTTT. Translation gives CASSRGQGETNSPLHF.

V is TRBV6-4 and J is TRBJ1-2; TRBD1 is a possible D gene (6 bases). Germline lookup yields CDR1 MRHNA and CDR2 SNTAGT. The CDR3 extends over 12 amino acids. The ends were cut back, 9 bases at V and 3 bases at J, with 11 bases in the middle. DNA of the CDR3: TGTGCCAGAAACAGGGTTTACTATGGCTACACCTTC. It translates to CARNRVYYGYTF.

The chain joins TRBV15 to TRBJ1-2, with TRBD1 identical over 9 bases. J gave up 4 bases and V 5 bases, and 8 bases lay outside the gene matches. This CDR3 is built from 15 residues. CDR1 and CDR2 from the germline V gene are LNHNV and YYDKDF (reference sequence). CDR3 in amino acids: CATSPPGQGFYGYTF. DNA for the CDR3: TGTGCCACCAGCCCCCCGGGACAGGGATTCTATGGCTACACCTTC.

A word on this clone: One end of the junction fails to match germline, which may point to a read error. The chain has TRBV5-6 and TRBJ1-2; the D gene is possibly TRBD1 (6 bases). CDR1 and CDR2 (germline): SGHDT, YYEEEE. The CDR3 has 12 amino acids. In nucleotides, the CDR3 is TGTGCCAGCAGCTTCCGGCCCGGACAGACGCTCTTC. Its protein product is CASSFRPGQTLF. Full variable domain (remainder filled in from reference TRBV5-6 and TRBJ1-2): DAGVTQSPTHLIKTRGQQVTLRCSPKSGHDTVSWYQQALGQGPQFIFQYYEEEERQRGNFPDRFSGHQFPNYSSELNVNALLLGDSALYLCASSFRPGQTLFGSGTRLTVV.

This chain links TRBV9 with TRBJ1-2, with unresolved D. Germline CDR1 is SGDLS and CDR2 is YYNGEE. V lost 0 bases and J lost 3, with 9 bases in between. CDR3 size: 14 residues. The CDR3 coding sequence is TGTGCCAGCAGCGTAGATGAGTTAGACTATGGCTACACCTTC. Protein sequence: CASSVDELDYGYTF.

V is TRBV7-3 and J is TRBJ1-2; 8 bases fit TRBD1. CDR1 is SGHTA, CDR2 FQGTGA, per germline. V lost 5 bases to trimming and J lost 8 bases; unmatched junction nucleotides: 7. This CDR3 contains 13 residues. The CDR3 DNA is TGTGCCAGCAGCCTCGGACAGGGCCGCGGCTACACCTTC. The encoded protein is CASSLGQGRGYTF.